This is a list of T cell receptor beta chains from one sample in a study of cytomegalovirus exposure and HLA in healthy donors. Generated by immunoSEQ multiplex PCR, the TCRdb table keeps only in-frame clones and is missing some. The sample has 150,000 or so clones, 73% seen once. The sample comprised PBMCs. The receptors shown here come from a young woman in good health and CMV-seronegative. Each CDR3 is given with its conserved first and last residue. The D gene is left open where the match is weak. Clone size is given for some rows only: seen once, a few or many times, or a class if the clone is expanded.

d_call,j_call,v_call,clone_size,cdr3_nt,cdr3_aa
-,TRBJ1-1,TRBV18,-,TGTGCCAGCTCCGCACCCGGACAGCCGAACACTGAAGCTTTCTTT,CASSAPGQPNTEAFF
-,TRBJ2-1,TRBV18,-,TGTGCCAGCTCACCCCCGGTTACGTCAAGGGGGAATGAGCAGTTCTTC,CASSPPVTSRGNEQFF
TRBD2,TRBJ2-5,TRBV5-1,-,TGCGCCAGCAGCTGGACTAGTGCCCCAGAGACCCAGTACTTC,CASSWTSAPETQYF
-,TRBJ2-5,TRBV5-1,-,TGCGCCAGCAGCCCCCACGAGAGGGGAGGAGGCGAGACCCAGTACTTC,CASSPHERGGGETQYF
-,TRBJ2-4,TRBV4-3,-,TGCGCCAGCAGCCAAGATTCCCCAGGGGTGGTAATAGGAATAGCCAAAAACATTCAGTACTTC,CASSQDSPGVVIGIAKNIQYF
-,TRBJ1-2,TRBV5-6,-,TGTGCCAGCAGCTTCAGGGGTAGGGATGGCTACACCTTC,CASSFRGRDGYTF
-,TRBJ1-1,TRBV5-6,-,TGTGCCAGCAGCTTAGGGAGGCAGTTATACACTGAAGCTTTCTTT,CASSLGRQLYTEAFF
TRBD2,TRBJ2-1,TRBV11-3,-,TGTGCCAGCAGCTTAGGAGCGGGAGTGGGCAATGAGCAGTTCTTC,CASSLGAGVGNEQFF
TRBD2,TRBJ2-1,TRBV5-4,-,TGTGCCAGCAGCACGGGACTAGCGGGAGTTCGTGAGCAGTTCTTC,CASSTGLAGVREQFF
TRBD1,TRBJ1-1,TRBV29-1,-,TGCAGCGTCCCCACAGGGGCGCTTGAAGCTTTCTTT,CSVPTGALEAFF
-,TRBJ2-1,TRBV10-2,-,TGCGCCAGCAGTGTCCGGGCCCGGGGGTACAATGAGCAGTTCTTC,CASSVRARGYNEQFF
TRBD1,TRBJ1-1,TRBV5-6,few,TGTGCCAGCAGCCCTGGGGCAGGGGGAGAAGGCACTGAAGCTTTCTTT,CASSPGAGGEGTEAFF
-,TRBJ2-7,TRBV5-6,-,TGTGCCAGCAGCTTCCCAACCCCGTTATCTATTGAGCAGTACTTC,CASSFPTPLSIEQYF
-,TRBJ2-1,TRBV6-1,-,TGTGCCAGCAGTGTGTCGGCTATCGACTATTACTCCTACAATGAGCAGTTCTTC,CASSVSAIDYYSYNEQFF
TRBD2,TRBJ2-1,TRBV7-9,-,TGTTCCAGCAGCTCTAGTGTAGCGGGAGCCGGGCACAATGAGCAGTTCTTC,CSSSSSVAGAGHNEQFF
-,TRBJ2-7,TRBV6-1,-,TGTGCCAGCAGTGCGTACTACGAGCAGTACTTC,CASSAYYEQYF
TRBD2,TRBJ2-4,TRBV7-2,-,TGTGCCAGCAGCTTTAGCGGGGGGACCGGAAACAGTCAGTACTTC,CASSFSGGTGNSQYF
-,TRBJ2-2,TRBV27,-,TGTGCCAGCAGTTTTGTACAGAAGACCGGGGAGCTGTTTTTT,CASSFVQKTGELFF
TRBD1,TRBJ2-5,TRBV7-9,-,TGTGCCAGCAGCTCTGGGACAGGGCAAGAGACCCAGTACTTC,CASSSGTGQETQYF
TRBD1,TRBJ1-2,TRBV19,few,TGTGCCAGTAGTCGGGACAGTTTGTATGGCTACACCTTC,CASSRDSLYGYTF
-,TRBJ2-7,TRBV7-2,-,TGTGCCAGCAGCTTAAAGGTTGGGCGTCCGAGCTCCTACGAGCAGTACTTC,CASSLKVGRPSSYEQYF
-,TRBJ2-1,TRBV5-4,-,TGTGCCAGCAGCTTGTGGGGGGGCCCCTCCTACAATGAGCAGTTCTTC,CASSLWGGPSYNEQFF
-,TRBJ2-1,TRBV7-9,-,TGTGCCAGCAGCCTGTCTCGGGGAACTTACAATGAGCAGTTCTTC,CASSLSRGTYNEQFF
TRBD2,TRBJ2-1,TRBV5-1,-,TGCGCCAGCAGGTTGGGACTAGCGGACAATGAGCAGTTCTTC,CASRLGLADNEQFF
-,TRBJ1-2,TRBV19,-,TGTGCCAGTAGTATAGATCGAGGGACTCCTAACTATGGCTACACCTTC,CASSIDRGTPNYGYTF
TRBD1,TRBJ1-5,TRBV6-5,-,TGTGCCAGCAGGGGGGACAGCCTAAATCAGCCCCAGCATTTT,CASRGDSLNQPQHF
-,TRBJ2-3,TRBV2,few,TGTGCCAGCAGTCCACTAGCAGATACGCAGTATTTT,CASSPLADTQYF
-,TRBJ2-4,TRBV18,-,TGTGCCAGCTCACCGCCCTCGGAAAACAGTCAGTACTTC,CASSPPSENSQYF
TRBD2,TRBJ2-3,TRBV9,-,TGTGCCAGCAGCGTGGGGGGGTTTGGCACAGATACGCAGTATTTT,CASSVGGFGTDTQYF
TRBD1,TRBJ2-5,TRBV2,-,TGTGCCAGCAGGGGGACAGGTAGACAAGAGACCCAGTACTTC,CASRGTGRQETQYF
-,TRBJ2-1,TRBV25-1,-,TGTGCCAGCAGTGAGGGCGGGGGCTACTCCTACAATGAGCAGTTCTTC,CASSEGGGYSYNEQFF
TRBD1,TRBJ2-1,TRBV19,-,TGTGCCAGTAGTATCCCCGCAGGGGGCCTCGGAAATGAGCAGTTCTTC,CASSIPAGGLGNEQFF
TRBD2,TRBJ2-7,TRBV6-5,-,TGTGCCAGCAGCGGGACTAGCGGGGGCTACGAGCAGTACTTC,CASSGTSGGYEQYF